The 6 T cell receptor beta chains presented below share a single source sample, sequenced in a study of shared clonotypes between healthy human individuals. The data were produced by immunoSEQ multiplex PCR, yet TCRdb's version contains in-frame clones alone and is incomplete. There are roughly 220,000 clones in the sample; just over 65% occur only once, and roughly 10% lies in the top ten. Input material: memory CD4+ T cells sorted from blood. Specified subset: CD45RA-negative fraction. These receptors were obtained from a young man in good health.

In its sample, this clone was seen once. The gene calls are TRBV5-4 and TRBJ2-1; TRBD2 aligns across 7 bases. Trimming cost V 2 bases and J 3 bases; bases outside gene matches: 8. The CDR3 has 16 amino acids. Looked up from germline, CDR1 is SGHNT and CDR2 is YYREEE (reference sequence). Here the CDR3 DNA reads TGTGCCAGCAGCTTCCGACTAGCAGCCGACTACAATGAGCAGTTCTTC. Encoded protein: CASSFRLAADYNEQFF.

This sequence joins TRBV5-1 and TRBJ2-1; D is undetermined. Germline V gene lookup returns CDR1 SGHRS and CDR2 YFSETQ. V was pared by 2 bases and J by 8 bases, with 11 bases between. The CDR3 has 13 amino acids. The CDR3 region is CASSLRTSDEQFF. In DNA form, the CDR3 reads TGCGCCAGCAGCTTACGGACCAGCGATGAGCAGTTCTTC.

This clone was picked up many times. The chain combines TRBV27 with TRBJ1-4, with D tentatively TRBD1 (5 bases). From germline, CDR1 is MNHEY and CDR2 SMNVEV (reference sequence). V was trimmed by 3 bases and J by 5 bases, leaving 19 bases between them. The CDR3 runs 17 residues. CDR3 residues: CASSFTSGRLGNEKLFF. CDR3 DNA sequence: TGTGCCAGCAGTTTTACGTCGGGGCGCCTCGGGAATGAAAAACTGTTTTTT.

This clone was picked up a small number of times. The chain is built from TRBV19 and TRBJ1-5; 9 bases align to TRBD1. Germline V gene data show CDR1 as LNHDA and CDR2 as SQIVND (reference sequence). V lost 11 bases, J lost 7 bases, and 6 bases stayed unmatched. The CDR3 extends over 12 amino acids. Written as DNA, the CDR3 is TGTGCCGGTGGGACAGGGCGACAGCCCCAGCATTTT. Amino acids: CAGGTGRQPQHF.

This chain joins TRBV7-6 and TRBJ2-5; 7 nucleotides align to TRBD2. Germline assignment: CDR1 SGHVS and CDR2 FNYEAQ. Trimming removed 7 bases from V and 5 bases from J; junction bases left unmatched: 10. The CDR3 covers 14 residues. The CDR3: CASTNIRSGETQYF. CDR3 DNA: TGTGCCAGCACCAACATACGTAGCGGGGAGACCCAGTACTTC.

There are many counts of this clone. V is TRBV6-1 and J is TRBJ1-5, with D tentatively TRBD1 (5 bases). Germline loops: CDR1 MNHNS, CDR2 SASEGT. Deletions cut 4 bases from V and 3 bases from J, with 13 bases between. The CDR3 spans 15 residues. The CDR3 region has the DNA TGTGCCAGCAGTGCGGCAGGGAATCCCAATCAGCCCCAGCATTTT. Translation: CASSAAGNPNQPQHF.